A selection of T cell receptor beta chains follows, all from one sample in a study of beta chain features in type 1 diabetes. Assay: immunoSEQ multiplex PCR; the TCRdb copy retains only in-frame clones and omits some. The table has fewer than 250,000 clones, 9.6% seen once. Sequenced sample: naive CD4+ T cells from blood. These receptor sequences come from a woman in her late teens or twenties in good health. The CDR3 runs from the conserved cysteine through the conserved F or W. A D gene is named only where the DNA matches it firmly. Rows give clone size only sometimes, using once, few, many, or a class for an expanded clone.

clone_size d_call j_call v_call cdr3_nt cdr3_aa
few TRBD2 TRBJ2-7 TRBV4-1 TGCGCCAGCAGCCAAGATCTCCGAGCGGGGTGGGACGAGCAGTACTTC CASSQDLRAGWDEQYF
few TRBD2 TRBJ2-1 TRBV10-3 TGTGCCATCAGCAGCGGGGGGGGAAACAATGAGCAGTTCTTC CAISSGGGNNEQFF
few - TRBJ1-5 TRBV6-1 TGTGCCAGCAGTGGGGGGGTGTCTTGGAGCAATCAGCCCCAGCATTTT CASSGGVSWSNQPQHF
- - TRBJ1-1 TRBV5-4 TGTGCCAGCAGCGATTACCGGGTGAACACTGAAGCTTTCTTT CASSDYRVNTEAFF
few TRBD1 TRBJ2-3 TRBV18 TGTGCCAGCTCGCCCAACAGGGGTAGCACAGATACGCAGTATTTT CASSPNRGSTDTQYF
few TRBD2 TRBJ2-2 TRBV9 TGTGCCAGCAGTCACACTTGGACTAGCGGGAGAACCACCGGGGAGCTGTTTTTT CASSHTWTSGRTTGELFF
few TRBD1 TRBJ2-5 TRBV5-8 TGTGCCAGCAGCAAGGGACAGGGGGTGTCCCAAGAGACCCAGTACTTC CASSKGQGVSQETQYF
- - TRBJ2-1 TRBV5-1 TGCGCCAGCAGCCCTGGAATGGGACTTCGCAATGAGCAGTTCTTC CASSPGMGLRNEQFF
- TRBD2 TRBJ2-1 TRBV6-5 TGTGCCAGCAGTTTTAGCGGGAGCCTCAATGAGCAGTTCTTC CASSFSGSLNEQFF
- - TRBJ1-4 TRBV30 TGTGCCTGGAGCGCAACGGGCGGGGATGAAAAACTGTTTTTT CAWSATGGDEKLFF
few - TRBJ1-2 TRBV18 TGTGCCAGCTCCCAAATAAGGGGCTCCGGACGGATCTATGGCTACACCTTC CASSQIRGSGRIYGYTF
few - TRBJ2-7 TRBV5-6 TGTGCCAGCAGCGGCCATTATAGGAGCTACGAGCAGTACTTC CASSGHYRSYEQYF
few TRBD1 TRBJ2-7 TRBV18 TGTGCCAGCTCCCCGGGACAGATTCTTGGGGACGAGCAGTACTTC CASSPGQILGDEQYF
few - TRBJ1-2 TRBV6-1 TGTGCCAGCAGTCTAGACGGGACTGACTATGGCTACACCTTC CASSLDGTDYGYTF
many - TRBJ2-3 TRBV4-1 TGCGCCAGCAGCCAAGTACAGGGCAAGACGCAGTATTTT CASSQVQGKTQYF
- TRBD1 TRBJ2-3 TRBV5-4 TGTGCCAGCAGCCAGGACAGGGTTGGGGGCACAGATACGCAGTATTTT CASSQDRVGGTDTQYF
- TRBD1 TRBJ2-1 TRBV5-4 TGTGCCAGCAGCCCGGACAGGGGGCTTAACAATGAGCAGTTCTTC CASSPDRGLNNEQFF
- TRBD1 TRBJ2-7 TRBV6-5 TGTGCCAGCACTAGAGGACAGGGGTTTATCAACGAGCAGTACTTC CASTRGQGFINEQYF
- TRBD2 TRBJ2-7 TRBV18 TGTGCCAGCTCACCGGGACTAGTTTACGAGCAGTACTTC CASSPGLVYEQYF
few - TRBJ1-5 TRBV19 TGTGCCAGTAGAGCACAGGGAGTTCAGCCCCAGCATTTT CASRAQGVQPQHF
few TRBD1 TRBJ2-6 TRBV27 TGTGCCAGCAGTTTAGGGGACAGGGCCTCTGGGGCCAACGTCCTGACTTTC CASSLGDRASGANVLTF
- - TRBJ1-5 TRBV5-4 TGTGCCAGCAGCCCCGGGGGGGGCCTTGGAAGCAATCAGCCCCAGCATTTT CASSPGGGLGSNQPQHF
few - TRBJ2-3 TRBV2 TGTGCCAGCACCGGACCGACAGGAGGCACAGATACGCAGTATTTT CASTGPTGGTDTQYF
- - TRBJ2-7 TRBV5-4 TGTGCCAGCAGCTTGGCGGCAGGGTCTCCCCACGAGCAGTACTTC CASSLAAGSPHEQYF
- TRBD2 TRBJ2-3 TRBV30 TGTGCCTGGAGTGTACCAGCGGGAGGAGGACGCGATACGCAGTATTTT CAWSVPAGGGRDTQYF
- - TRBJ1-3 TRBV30 TGTGCCTGGAGTGTTCGGGTTAGTGGAAACACCATATATTTT CAWSVRVSGNTIYF
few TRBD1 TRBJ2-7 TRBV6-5 TGTGCCAGCAGTTACTCGATCGGGACAGGGAAACACGAGCAGTACTTC CASSYSIGTGKHEQYF
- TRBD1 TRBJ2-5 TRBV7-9 TGTGCCAGCAGCTTAGAGGGCACAGGGGGCGCGTGGGAGACCCAGTACTTC CASSLEGTGGAWETQYF
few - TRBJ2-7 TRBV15 TGTGCCACCAGCAGAGAGTTCGGGAGAACCTACGAGCAGTACTTC CATSREFGRTYEQYF
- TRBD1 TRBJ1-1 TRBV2 TGTGCCAGCAGCTCCGACAGGGACACTGAAGCTTTCTTT CASSSDRDTEAFF
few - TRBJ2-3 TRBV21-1 TGTGCCAGCGGGACTAGCGGGAGGTACACAGATACGCAGTATTTT CASGTSGRYTDTQYF
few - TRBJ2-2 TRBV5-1 TGCGCCAGCAGCATGTGGGGGCAGGACACCGGGGAGCTGTTTTTT CASSMWGQDTGELFF
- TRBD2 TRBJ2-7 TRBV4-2 TGTGCCAGCAGTCTAGGACCCTTTGGCGGGAGCCTCTCCTACGAGCAGTACTTC CASSLGPFGGSLSYEQYF
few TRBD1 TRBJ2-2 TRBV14 TGTGCCAGTCCGACAGGGACGAAGAACACCGGGGAGCTGTTTTTT CASPTGTKNTGELFF
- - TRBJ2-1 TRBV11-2 TGTGCCAGCAGGAAAATTACCGGGAGCCACAATGAGCAGTTCTTC CASRKITGSHNEQFF
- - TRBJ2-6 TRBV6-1 TGTGCCAGCAGTGCAGGGGCTGGGGCCAACGTCCTGACTTTC CASSAGAGANVLTF
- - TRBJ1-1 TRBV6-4 TGTGCCAGCAGTGACTCAGGGGGTGAAGCTTTCTTT CASSDSGGEAFF
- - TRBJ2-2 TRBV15 TGTGCCACCAGCAGAATTAGTGTACGGGGAGGCGGGGAGCTGTTTTTT CATSRISVRGGGELFF
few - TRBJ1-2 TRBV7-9 TGTGCCAGCAGCTCGGGGGGCCCCTATGGCTACACCTTC CASSSGGPYGYTF
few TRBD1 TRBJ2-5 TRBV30 TGTGCCTGGAGTGTGGACAGGGGAAAGACCCAGTACTTC CAWSVDRGKTQYF
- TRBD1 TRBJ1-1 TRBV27 TGTGCCAGCAGATCCGGGACAGCAGGTACTGAAGCTTTCTTT CASRSGTAGTEAFF
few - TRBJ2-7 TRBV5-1 TGCGCCAGCAGCGCTGACACGGACTCCTACGAGCAGTACTTC CASSADTDSYEQYF
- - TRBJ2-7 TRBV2 TGTGCCAGCATGGCTAGACCCGCTATGGGCGAGCAGTACTTC CASMARPAMGEQYF
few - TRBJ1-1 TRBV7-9 TGTGCCAGCACCATAAACGGGGGTGACACTGAAGCTTTCTTT CASTINGGDTEAFF
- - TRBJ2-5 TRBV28 TGTGCCAGCAGTTTATCGACAGTTAAAGAGACCCAGTACTTC CASSLSTVKETQYF
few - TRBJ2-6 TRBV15 TGTGCCACCAGTCGAGGGTCAAGGTGGGGGGCCAACGTCCTGACTTTC CATSRGSRWGANVLTF
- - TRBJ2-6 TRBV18 TGTGCCAGCTCAGCATTACAGGTGATCCACTCTGGGGCCAACGTCCTGACTTTC CASSALQVIHSGANVLTF
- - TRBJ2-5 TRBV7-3 TGTGCCAGCAGCTTAAATGGCAGGCAAGAGACCCAGTACTTC CASSLNGRQETQYF
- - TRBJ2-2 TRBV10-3 TGTGCCATCAGTGAGTCGATAGGCAGGGCTCGCGGGGAGCTGTTTTTT CAISESIGRARGELFF
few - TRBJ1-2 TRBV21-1 TGTGCCAGGCTCGACAGGTCTTACACCTTC CARLDRSYTF
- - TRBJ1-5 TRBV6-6 TGTGCCAGCAGTTACACGGGGGGCTCAAATCAGCCCCAGCATTTT CASSYTGGSNQPQHF
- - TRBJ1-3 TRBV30 TGTGCCTGGAGTGTACTCGGAAACACCATATATTTT CAWSVLGNTIYF
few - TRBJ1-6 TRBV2 TGTGCCAGCAGTGAAGGGCGGGGTTCACCCCTCCACTTT CASSEGRGSPLHF
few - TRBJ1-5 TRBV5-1 TGCGCCAGCAGCAAGGACAGCCCCGATCAGGCCCAGCATTTT CASSKDSPDQAQHF
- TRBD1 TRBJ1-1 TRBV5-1 TGCGCCAGCAGCGTCCAACAGGGGTTGGGCACTGAAGCTTTCTTT CASSVQQGLGTEAFF